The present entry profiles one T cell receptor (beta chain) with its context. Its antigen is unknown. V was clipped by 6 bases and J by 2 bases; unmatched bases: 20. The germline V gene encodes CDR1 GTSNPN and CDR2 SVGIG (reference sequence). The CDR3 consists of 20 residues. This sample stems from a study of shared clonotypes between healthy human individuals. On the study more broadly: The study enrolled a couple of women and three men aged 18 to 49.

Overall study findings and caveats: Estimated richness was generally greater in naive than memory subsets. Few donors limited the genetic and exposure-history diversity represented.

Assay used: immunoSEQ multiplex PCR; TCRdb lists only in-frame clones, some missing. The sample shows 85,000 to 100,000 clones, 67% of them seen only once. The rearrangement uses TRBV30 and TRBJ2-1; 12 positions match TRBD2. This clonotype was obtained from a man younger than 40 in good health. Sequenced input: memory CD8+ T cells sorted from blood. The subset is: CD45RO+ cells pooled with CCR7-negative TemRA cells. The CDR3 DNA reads TGTGCCTGTTTAAACTGCGCCCCGCGGACTAGCGGGAAAACCTACAATGAGCAGTTCTTC. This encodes CACLNCAPRTSGKTYNEQFF.